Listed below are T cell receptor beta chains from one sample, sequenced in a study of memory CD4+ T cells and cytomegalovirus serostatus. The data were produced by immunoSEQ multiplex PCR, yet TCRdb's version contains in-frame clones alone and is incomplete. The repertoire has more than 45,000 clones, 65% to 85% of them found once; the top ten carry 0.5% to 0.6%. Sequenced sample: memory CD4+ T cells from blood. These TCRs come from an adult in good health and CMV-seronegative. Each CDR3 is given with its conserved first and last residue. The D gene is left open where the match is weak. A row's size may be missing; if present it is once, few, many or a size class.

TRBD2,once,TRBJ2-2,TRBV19,CASSILVAGGAGELFF,TGTGCCAGTAGTATTTTGGTGGCGGGGGGAGCCGGGGAGCTGTTTTTT
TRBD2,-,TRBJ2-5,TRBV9,CASSIRTSGGLYQETQYF,TGTGCCAGCAGCATCCGGACTAGCGGGGGCCTGTACCAAGAGACCCAGTACTTC
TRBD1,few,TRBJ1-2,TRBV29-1,CSVSGQNYGYTF,TGCAGCGTGTCGGGACAGAACTATGGCTACACCTTC
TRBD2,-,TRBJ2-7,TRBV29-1,CSVDFGGGDEQYF,TGCAGCGTTGATTTCGGCGGGGGGGACGAGCAGTACTTC
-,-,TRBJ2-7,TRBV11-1,CASSSTPSYEQYF,TGTGCCAGCAGCTCCACCCCCTCCTACGAGCAGTACTTC
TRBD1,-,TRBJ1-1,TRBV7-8,CASSGEQGLGTEAFF,TGTGCCAGCAGCGGAGAACAGGGGCTGGGCACTGAAGCTTTCTTT
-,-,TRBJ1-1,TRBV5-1,CASSLVVGMNTEAFF,TGCGCCAGCAGCTTGGTTGTCGGCATGAACACTGAAGCTTTCTTT
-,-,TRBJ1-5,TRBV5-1,CASSLAEDQPQHF,TGCGCCAGCAGCTTGGCCGAGGATCAGCCCCAGCATTTT
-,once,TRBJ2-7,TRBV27,CASSPEKWPSYEQYF,TGTGCCAGCAGTCCAGAGAAATGGCCGTCCTACGAGCAGTACTTC
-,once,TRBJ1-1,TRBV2,CASSGYREAFF,TGTGCCAGCAGTGGGTACAGGGAAGCTTTCTTT
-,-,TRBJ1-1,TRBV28,CASSPGGGWTEAFF,TGTGCCAGCAGTCCCGGAGGGGGTTGGACTGAAGCTTTCTTT
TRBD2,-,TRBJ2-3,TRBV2,CASSEKASGSTDTQYF,TGTGCCAGCAGTGAGAAGGCTAGCGGGAGTACAGATACGCAGTATTTT
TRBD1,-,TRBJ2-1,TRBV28,CASSLIGTVGNEQFF,TGTGCCAGCAGTTTAATCGGGACAGTTGGCAATGAGCAGTTCTTC
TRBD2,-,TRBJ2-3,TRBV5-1,CASSASGGGTDTQYF,TGCGCCAGCAGTGCCAGCGGGGGGGGCACAGATACGCAGTATTTT
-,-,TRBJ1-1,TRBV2,CASSEAGFMNTEAFF,TGTGCCAGCAGTGAAGCTGGATTCATGAACACTGAAGCTTTCTTT
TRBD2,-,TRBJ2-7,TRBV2,CASRFGGGPSYEQYF,TGTGCCAGCAGGTTCGGGGGGGGACCCTCCTACGAGCAGTACTTC
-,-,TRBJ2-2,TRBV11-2,CASSLHRVTNTGELFF,TGTGCCAGCAGCTTACACAGGGTGACGAACACCGGGGAGCTGTTTTTT
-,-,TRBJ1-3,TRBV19,CASLGPRRNTIYF,TGTGCCAGTCTTGGGCCGAGGAGAAACACCATATATTTT
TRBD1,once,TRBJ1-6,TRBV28,CASRRQGYNSPLHF,TGTGCCAGCAGGAGACAGGGGTATAATTCACCCCTCCACTTT
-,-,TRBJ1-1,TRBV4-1,CASSQGGGKAFF,TGCGCCAGCAGCCAAGGGGGGGGGAAAGCTTTCTTT
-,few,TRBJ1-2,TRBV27,CASSPIPGAYGYTF,TGTGCCAGCAGCCCAATTCCTGGGGCGTATGGCTACACCTTC
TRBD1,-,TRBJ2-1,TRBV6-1,CASSERTGGNEQFF,TGTGCCAGCAGTGAAAGGACAGGGGGCAATGAGCAGTTCTTC